A single TCR beta chain is shown here with its context. Authors' methods: For nucleated cells, counts were estimated from reference gene primer amplification. The data were produced by immunoSEQ multiplex PCR, yet TCRdb's version contains in-frame clones alone and is incomplete. Clone size and the V and J calls come from that table; the DNA yielded D and trimming. The sample shows nearly 60,000 clones, roughly 89% of them seen only once. These data are taken from a study of blood T cell repertoires in COVID-19. Study summary: Acute and convalescent COVID-19 specimens originated in the United States, Italy and Spain. From T cells, B-cell-depleted T cells, or PBMCs came the material, which was cDNA or gDNA.

With 3 bases clipped from V and 2 bases from J, the junction kept 2 bases outside the gene matches. Germline values: CDR1 MNHEY, CDR2 SMNVEV (reference sequence). This CDR3 is 14 amino acids long. J is TRBJ2-7 and V is TRBV27; 9 nucleotides line up with TRBD1. The sequenced material came from peripheral blood. The receptor comes from a man in his 60s with active COVID-19. The chain's CDR3 is CASSFGQGPYEQYF. The CDR3 DNA is TGTGCCAGCAGTTTCGGACAGGGGCCCTACGAGCAGTACTTC.